This is a list of T cell receptor beta chains from one sample in a study of blood T cell repertoires in COVID-19. The protocol was immunoSEQ multiplex PCR, while the TCRdb copy is restricted to in-frame clones and leaves out a portion. The sample contains some 70,000 clones, 65% to 85% of which appear only once. Material for sequencing was peripheral blood. The receptors were gathered from a man aged 45 to 65 with COVID-19, enrolled during active disease. Each CDR3 is given with its conserved first and last residue. A D gene is named only where the DNA matches it firmly. Clone size, where shown, is once, few, many, or a class for clones that have expanded.

.	TRBV6-6	.	TRBJ1-5	14	TGTGCCAGCAGTTACTTGCAGGGCCATCAGCCCCAGCATTTT	CASSYLQGHQPQHF
.	TRBV6-4	.	TRBJ2-6	17	TGTGCCAGCAGTGAGGGGGCGCGGAGCTCTGGGGCCAACGTCCTGACTTTC	CASSEGARSSGANVLTF
.	TRBV9	.	TRBJ1-2	14	TGTGCCAGCAGCGTAGCTCAACAGGATTATGGCTACACCTTC	CASSVAQQDYGYTF
.	TRBV3-1/TRBV3-2	TRBD1	TRBJ1-1	14	TGTGCCAGCAGCCAGACAGGGGGCTCTGCTGAAGCTTTCTTT	CASSQTGGSAEAFF
.	TRBV28	.	TRBJ2-1	14	TGTGCCAGCAGTTCGGGACTCTCCTACAATGAGCAGTTCTTC	CASSSGLSYNEQFF
.	TRBV19	.	TRBJ2-5	17	TGTGCCAGTAGTGCCGCTCCCCTCCTAAAGAACCAAGAGACCCAGTACTTC	CASSAAPLLKNQETQYF
.	TRBV6-2/TRBV6-3	.	TRBJ1-1	12	TGTGCCAGCAGTTACTCGGGCCGTGAAGCTTTCTTT	CASSYSGREAFF
.	TRBV19	.	TRBJ1-5	14	TGTGCCAGTAGTACCGGGACTCCCTCTCGGCCCCAGCATTTT	CASSTGTPSRPQHF
few	TRBV2	.	TRBJ2-3	14	TGTGCCAGCAGTGCCCCGCCCCCTGCGGATACGCAGTATTTT	CASSAPPPADTQYF
.	TRBV6-6	.	TRBJ2-5	13	TGTGCCAGCAGCCTCGGGGTTCGAGAGACCCAGTACTTC	CASSLGVRETQYF
.	TRBV28	.	TRBJ1-2	16	TGTGCCAGCAGTCCGGGGGGGGTGGACACCAGCCATGGCTACACCTTC	CASSPGGVDTSHGYTF
.	TRBV6-2/TRBV6-3	TRBD1	TRBJ1-2	16	TGTGCCAGCAGTTACTCGACACAGGGGGAAAGCTATGGCTACACCTTC	CASSYSTQGESYGYTF
.	TRBV19	TRBD2	TRBJ2-1	18	TGTGCCAGTAGTATAGCCCCCCTACTAGCGGCCCAAAGCAATGAGCAGTTCTTC	CASSIAPLLAAQSNEQFF
.	TRBV6-1	TRBD1	TRBJ1-1	18	TGTGCCAGCAGTGACGGCTCCTTCGGCAGGGGGCCCAGGGCTGAAGCTTTCTTT	CASSDGSFGRGPRAEAFF
once	TRBV24-1	TRBD1	TRBJ2-3	15	TGTGCCACCAGTGGGGGACAGAAAACCGGAGATACGCAGTATTTT	CATSGGQKTGDTQYF
.	TRBV20-1	.	TRBJ2-2	14	TGCAGTGCGAGTCAGCTAGGCATCACCGGGGAGCTGTTTTTT	CSASQLGITGELFF
.	TRBV11-2	TRBD1	TRBJ2-7	15	TGTGCCAGCAGCTCGCCGGGACAGGGGTTCTACGAGCAGTACTTC	CASSSPGQGFYEQYF
.	TRBV18	.	TRBJ1-4	12	TGTGCCAGCTCACCCGGGGGGGAAAAACTGTTTTTT	CASSPGGEKLFF
.	TRBV10-2	.	TRBJ2-2	14	TGCGCCAGCAGTGAGTTACAGAACACCGGGGAGCTGTTTTTT	CASSELQNTGELFF
.	TRBV29-1	.	TRBJ2-3	12	TGCAGCGGTGAGTTCGGCACAGATACGCAGTATTTT	CSGEFGTDTQYF
few	TRBV6-1	TRBD2	TRBJ2-5	16	TGTGCCAGCAGTGAAGGGGGTAGCGGGAGGGGGGAGACCCAGTACTTC	CASSEGGSGRGETQYF
.	TRBV2	TRBD2	TRBJ2-3	14	TGTGCCAGCAGTGCAGGACTAGCCACAGATACGCAGTATTTT	CASSAGLATDTQYF
once	TRBV7-7	TRBD1	TRBJ2-2	15	TGTGCTAGCAGCCCGGGACAGGAGAACACCGGGGAGCTGTTTTTT	CASSPGQENTGELFF
.	TRBV6-5	.	TRBJ1-1	15	TGTGCCAGCAGCCCCACGAGGGACACAAACACTGAAGCTTTCTTT	CASSPTRDTNTEAFF
.	TRBV24-1	TRBD2	TRBJ2-7	16	TGTGCCACCAGTGATTCGTCTAGCGGGAGGGCGTACGAGCAGTACTTC	CATSDSSSGRAYEQYF
.	TRBV6-4	.	TRBJ2-3	14	TGTGCCAGCAAGGTCGTCGCAGGTACAGATACGCAGTATTTT	CASKVVAGTDTQYF
.	TRBV6-4	.	TRBJ2-1	15	TGTGCCAGCAGTCCGGACTGGCGGGGCTACAATGAGCAGTTCTTC	CASSPDWRGYNEQFF
.	TRBV30	TRBD1	TRBJ1-1	13	TGTGCCTGGAGTTATAATCGGGACAGGGGAGCTTTCTTT	CAWSYNRDRGAFF
.	TRBV28	.	TRBJ2-4	15	TGTGCCAGCAGTTCTCAGGGTAGGGCCAAAAACATTCAGTACTTC	CASSSQGRAKNIQYF
.	TRBV5-1	TRBD2	TRBJ2-3	17	TGCGCCAGCAGCTCGCATCTAGCGGGAGGTGGCACAGATACGCAGTATTTT	CASSSHLAGGGTDTQYF
.	TRBV6-2/TRBV6-3	.	TRBJ2-7	12	TGTGCCAGCAGTCAGACGGGCTACGAGCAGTACTTC	CASSQTGYEQYF
.	TRBV6-2/TRBV6-3	.	TRBJ1-1	15	TGTGCCAGCAGTTACAATGCGGAGGGTAGGACTGAAGCTTTCTTT	CASSYNAEGRTEAFF
.	TRBV28	TRBD1	TRBJ1-2	16	TGTGCCAGCAGTCTCCCGGGACAGGGGGCCGGCTATGGCTACACCTTC	CASSLPGQGAGYGYTF
many	TRBV28	TRBD1	TRBJ1-5	16	TGTGCCAGCAGTCTCCGACAGGGAATAGGCAATCAGCCCCAGCATTTT	CASSLRQGIGNQPQHF
few	TRBV12-3/TRBV12-4	.	TRBJ2-4	13	TGTGCCAGCAGTTTGGGGCAGAGAAACATTCAGTACTTC	CASSLGQRNIQYF
.	TRBV7-6	TRBD2	TRBJ2-1	14	TGTGCCAGCAGCTTAGCCGCGACTAGCGATGAGCAGTTCTTC	CASSLAATSDEQFF
.	TRBV11-2	TRBD1	TRBJ2-7	14	TGTGCCAGCAGCCTGGACAGGTCAGCCTACGAGCAGTACTTC	CASSLDRSAYEQYF
.	TRBV7-9	.	TRBJ2-7	13	TGTGCCAGCTCCTCCGGGACACTTTACGAGCAGTACTTC	CASSSGTLYEQYF
.	TRBV3-1/TRBV3-2	TRBD1	TRBJ1-2	13	TGTGCCAGCAGCCAACAGGGGGCCTATGGCTACACCTTC	CASSQQGAYGYTF
once	TRBV4-1	.	TRBJ2-7	14	TGCGCCAGCAGCCGCGAACAGGATCTCTACGAGCAGTACTTC	CASSREQDLYEQYF
.	TRBV6-5	.	TRBJ1-1	11	TGTGCCAGCTCTAGGGGCACTGAAGCTTTCTTT	CASSRGTEAFF
.	TRBV30	TRBD1	TRBJ2-7	13	TGTGCCTGGAAGGACAGGGTAGACTACGAGCAGTACTTC	CAWKDRVDYEQYF
once	TRBV30	.	TRBJ2-3	17	TGTGCCTGGAGCCTAGGGGCGGGGTCTCTGAGGAGAGATACGCAGTATTTT	CAWSLGAGSLRRDTQYF
.	TRBV7-2	TRBD2	TRBJ2-3	18	TGTGCCAGCAGCGACCGGGGACTAGCGGGAGGGGCCACAGATACGCAGTATTTT	CASSDRGLAGGATDTQYF
.	TRBV7-9	.	TRBJ2-3	14	TGTGCCAGCAGCTTAAGGAGTTTGACAGATACGCAGTATTTT	CASSLRSLTDTQYF
.	TRBV3-1/TRBV3-2	.	TRBJ2-6	15	TGTGCCAGCAGCCAATCGGCAGGTGGGGCCAACGTCCTGACTTTC	CASSQSAGGANVLTF
.	TRBV11-2	TRBD2	TRBJ2-1	17	TGTGCCAGCAGCTCTCCTAGCGGGAGGGCCCGGACGAATGAGCAGTTCTTC	CASSSPSGRARTNEQFF
few	TRBV7-3	.	TRBJ2-2	15	TGTGCCAGCAGCTTAAATGGGGCCAACACCGGGGAGCTGTTTTTT	CASSLNGANTGELFF
.	TRBV3-1/TRBV3-2	.	TRBJ1-4	12	TGTGCCACGTCCAAATCCGGGGAAAAACTGTTTTTT	CATSKSGEKLFF
.	TRBV4-1	.	TRBJ2-4	14	TGCGCCAGCAGCCAAGGTGGGACTAAAAACATTCAGTACTTC	CASSQGGTKNIQYF
.	TRBV30	.	TRBJ2-2	16	TGTGCCTGGAGTGTGGTAAGGGGTTTTACCACCGGGGAGCTGTTTTTT	CAWSVVRGFTTGELFF
.	TRBV30	.	TRBJ2-3	15	TGTGCCTGGCACTGGGGTGTGGGAGTCACAGATACGCAGTATTTT	CAWHWGVGVTDTQYF
.	TRBV6-5	TRBD2	TRBJ2-3	13	TGTGCCAGTTCAGCGGGGCCCGCAGATACGCAGTATTTT	CASSAGPADTQYF
.	TRBV5-1	.	TRBJ1-2	15	TGCGCCAGCAGCTTCCTTCTGGGCTCCAGTAATGGCTACACCTTC	CASSFLLGSSNGYTF
.	TRBV27	TRBD1	TRBJ1-2	13	TGTGCCAGCACCAGACAGGGTGACTATGGCTACACCTTC	CASTRQGDYGYTF
few	TRBV19	.	TRBJ1-4	18	TGTGCCAGTAATGGATGGCAGGGAATAGTGAGGACTAATGAAAAACTGTTTTTT	CASNGWQGIVRTNEKLFF